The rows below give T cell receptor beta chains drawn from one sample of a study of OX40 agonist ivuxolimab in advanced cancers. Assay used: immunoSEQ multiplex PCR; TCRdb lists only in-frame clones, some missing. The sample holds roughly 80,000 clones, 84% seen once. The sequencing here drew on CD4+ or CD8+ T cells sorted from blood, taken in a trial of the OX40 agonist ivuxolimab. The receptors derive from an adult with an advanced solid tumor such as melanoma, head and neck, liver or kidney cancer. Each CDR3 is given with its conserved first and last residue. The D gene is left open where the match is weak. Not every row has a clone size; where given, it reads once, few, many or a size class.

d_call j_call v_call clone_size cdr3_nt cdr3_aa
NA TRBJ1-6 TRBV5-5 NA TGTGCCAGTCGCCTGGGGGGAGAGAATTCACCCCTCCACTTT CASRLGGENSPLHF
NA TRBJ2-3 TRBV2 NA TGTGCCAGCAGTGACAGGAGATATACGCAGTATTTT CASSDRRYTQYF
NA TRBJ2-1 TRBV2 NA TGTGCCAGCAGCCGACGACGGGGCCGCTACAATGAGCAGTTCTTC CASSRRRGRYNEQFF
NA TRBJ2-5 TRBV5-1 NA TGCGCCAGCAGCTTGGAGGGACGACAAGAGACCCAGTACTTC CASSLEGRQETQYF
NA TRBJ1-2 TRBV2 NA TGTGCCAGCAGTCCTCGGACATTCCTGGGAGGGCCTGGCTACACCTTC CASSPRTFLGGPGYTF
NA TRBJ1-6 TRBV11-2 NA TGTGCCAGCAGCTTAGAGGCGGGGGTGAGCTCACCCCTCCACTTT CASSLEAGVSSPLHF
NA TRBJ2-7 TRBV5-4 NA TGTGCCAGCAGCTTGTCAGGGGCGGGCGAGCAGTACTTC CASSLSGAGEQYF
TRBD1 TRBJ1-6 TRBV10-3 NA TGTGCCACCGGGACAGACAGCTCCTATAATTCACCCCTCCACTTT CATGTDSSYNSPLHF
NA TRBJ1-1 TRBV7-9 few TGTGCCAGCAGCTTCCCGGGTACTGAAGCTTTCTTT CASSFPGTEAFF
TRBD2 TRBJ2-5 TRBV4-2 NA TGTGCCAGCAGCCAAGTTACTAGCGGGGGGCCCGGGGAGACCCAGTACTTC CASSQVTSGGPGETQYF
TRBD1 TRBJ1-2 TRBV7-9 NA TGTGCCAGCAGCAACCACCGGGACAGCGTCTATGGCTACACCTTC CASSNHRDSVYGYTF
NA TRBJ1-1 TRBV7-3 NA TGTGCCAGCAGCTTTTTTTCGGACACTGAAGCTTTCTTT CASSFFSDTEAFF
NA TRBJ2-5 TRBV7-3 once TGTGCCAGCAGCCAAGGACAGCAAGAGACCCAGTACTTC CASSQGQQETQYF
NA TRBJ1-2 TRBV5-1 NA TGCGCCAGCAGAGCGGTGGGCTATGGCTACACCTTC CASRAVGYGYTF
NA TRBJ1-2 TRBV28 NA TGTGCCAGCAGTTTATACAGGGCGACTGGCTACACCTTC CASSLYRATGYTF
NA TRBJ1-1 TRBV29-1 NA TGCAGCGTTGCCGAACCCTGGGACTTAAGGGAGAACACTGAAGCTTTCTTT CSVAEPWDLRENTEAFF
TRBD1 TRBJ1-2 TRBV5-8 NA TGTGCCAGCAGCTTGGCCGACAGGGGGCCCCCCTATGGCTACACCTTC CASSLADRGPPYGYTF
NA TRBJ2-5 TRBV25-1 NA TGTGCCAGCAGTGAACCCCGACAGGTAACCGAGACCCAGTACTTC CASSEPRQVTETQYF
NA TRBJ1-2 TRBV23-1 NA TGCGCCAGCAGTCACTATAGGGGTGCCTATGGCTACACCTTC CASSHYRGAYGYTF
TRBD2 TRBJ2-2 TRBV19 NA TGTGCCAGTAGTACCGGGGGGGCCTCCGGGGAGCTGTTTTTT CASSTGGASGELFF
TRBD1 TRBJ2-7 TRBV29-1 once TGCAGCGCTGGACAGGGGTCAGGCGAGCAGTACTTC CSAGQGSGEQYF
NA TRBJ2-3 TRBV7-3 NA TGTGCCAGCAGCCCCTCCTCAGATACGCAGTATTTT CASSPSSDTQYF
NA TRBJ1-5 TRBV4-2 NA TGTGCCAGCAGCCAAGCGGGGGCGGCCAATCAGCCCCAGCATTTT CASSQAGAANQPQHF
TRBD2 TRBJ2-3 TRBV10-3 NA TGTGCCATCAGTGAGTCGATAGGCGGGGGAACCGATACGCAGTATTTT CAISESIGGGTDTQYF
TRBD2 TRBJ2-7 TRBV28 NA TGTGCCAGCAGTCTACGACTAGCGGGGGGTTTCGTCGACGAGCAGTACTTC CASSLRLAGGFVDEQYF
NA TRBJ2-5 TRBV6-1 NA TGTGCCAGCAGTCCCATTGGGAAGACCCAGTACTTC CASSPIGKTQYF
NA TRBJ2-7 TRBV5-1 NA TGCGCCAGCAGCCACGGACAGATCTCCCCCTACGAGCAGTACTTC CASSHGQISPYEQYF
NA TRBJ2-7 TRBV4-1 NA TGCGCCAGCAGCCAAGAAAGGGCGGATCGGAGGGAGCAGTACTTC CASSQERADRREQYF
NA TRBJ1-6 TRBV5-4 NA TGTGCCACTAAAGGTCGGGGTAATTCACCCCTCCACTTT CATKGRGNSPLHF
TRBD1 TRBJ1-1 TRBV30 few TGTGCCTGGTCGGACAGGGGTGAAGCTTTCTTT CAWSDRGEAFF
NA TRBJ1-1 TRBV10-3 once TGTGCCATCAGTTCCCGGCCCCCCCGAACTGAAGCTTTCTTT CAISSRPPRTEAFF
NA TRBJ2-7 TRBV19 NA TGTGCCAGTAGTATAGATAACTGGCCCTACGAGCAGTACTTC CASSIDNWPYEQYF
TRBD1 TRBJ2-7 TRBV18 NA TGTGCCAGCTCACCATGGAGGGACAGGGTCCACGAGCAGTACTTC CASSPWRDRVHEQYF
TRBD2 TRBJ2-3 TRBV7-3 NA TGTGCCAGCAGCATGACTAGCGCTGCAGATACGCAGTATTTT CASSMTSAADTQYF
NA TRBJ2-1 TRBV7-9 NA TGTGCCAGCAGCTCTAGCAGGGCTGCGAGCGGGCCTGAGCAGTTCTTC CASSSSRAASGPEQFF
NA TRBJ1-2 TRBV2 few TGTGCCAGCAGTAGTGAAGGAAACTATGGCTACACCTTC CASSSEGNYGYTF
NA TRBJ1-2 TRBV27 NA TGTGCCAGCAGTTTTCGGGGGGCTGGCTACACCTTC CASSFRGAGYTF
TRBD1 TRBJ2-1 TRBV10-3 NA TGTGCCATCAGTGAGTTGACAGGGGTGCAGTTCTTC CAISELTGVQFF
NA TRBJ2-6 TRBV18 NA TGTGCCAGCTCACCACGCTCTGGGGCCAACGTCCTGACTTTC CASSPRSGANVLTF
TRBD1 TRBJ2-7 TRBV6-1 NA TGTGCCAGCAGGTCGGGACAGGGGGATGACGAGCAGTACTTC CASRSGQGDDEQYF
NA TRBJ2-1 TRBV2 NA TGTGCCAGCAGACGGACGGACTTGAGCTCCTACAATGAGCAGTTCTTC CASRRTDLSSYNEQFF
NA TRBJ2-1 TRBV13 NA TGTGCCAGCAGGGACGGTTACAATGAGCAGTTCTTC CASRDGYNEQFF
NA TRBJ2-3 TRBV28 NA TGTGCCAGCTATGCTGCAAGCACAGATACGCAGTATTTT CASYAASTDTQYF
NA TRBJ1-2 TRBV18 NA TGTGCCAGCTCAGGACGATCAAGGGGACCCTTCGGCTACACCTTC CASSGRSRGPFGYTF
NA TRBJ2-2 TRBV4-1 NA TGCGCCAGCAGCCAAGATGGGGGATCGAACACCGGGGAGCTGTTTTTT CASSQDGGSNTGELFF
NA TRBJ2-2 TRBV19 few TGTGCCAGTACAAATCCGAACACCGGGGAGCTGTTTTTT CASTNPNTGELFF
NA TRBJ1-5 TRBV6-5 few TGTGCCAGCAGTAGCATGAGGGGTCAGCCCCAGCATTTT CASSSMRGQPQHF
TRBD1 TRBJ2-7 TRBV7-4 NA TGTGCCAGCAGCTTAGAGCAACCGCGGACAGGCCACTACGAGCAGTACTTC CASSLEQPRTGHYEQYF
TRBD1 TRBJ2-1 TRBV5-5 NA TGTGCCAGCAGGCCTCAGGGGGTTCGTTCCTACAATGAGCAGTTCTTC CASRPQGVRSYNEQFF
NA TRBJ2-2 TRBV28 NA TGTGCCTCCAGAGAGGACACCGGGGAGCTGTTTTTT CASREDTGELFF
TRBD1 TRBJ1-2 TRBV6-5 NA TGTGCCAGCAGTTACCGGACAGGGGATGGCTACACCTTC CASSYRTGDGYTF
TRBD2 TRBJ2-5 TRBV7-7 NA TGTGCTAGCAGCTTAGGGACTACTCAAGAGACCCAGTACTTC CASSLGTTQETQYF
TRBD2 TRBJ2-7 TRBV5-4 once TGTGCCAGCAGCCGGGGGGGCCCCTACGAGCAGTACTTC CASSRGGPYEQYF